The clone carrying this TCR beta chain appeared many times. What it binds is unknown. This sample was taken from a study of identical twins. Study observations and caveats: Zero-insertion results could be subject to partial confounding by invariant MAIT and iNKT cells.

A universal primer site came from template switching; cDNA carried unique molecular identifiers. TCRdb re-derived calls from the 5' RACE reads in MiXCR, one entry per CDR3 protein. The sample has hundreds of thousands of distinct CDR3 sequences; 7.5% are singletons. This CDR3 contains 14 residues. V was shortened by 8 bases and J by 0 bases, with 10 bases between the two germline ends. The germline CDR1 and CDR2 sequences are SGHDN and FVKESK. Another study also made use of these data, one on yellow fever vaccine responses in identical twins. From that study: Twins' vaccine T cell response reportedly seemed partly convergent, partly personalized.

What was sequenced was memory (CD45RO+) T cells sorted from blood. The sequence was collected from a woman aged 18-30 years in good health. The V gene is TRBV14, the J gene TRBJ2-2, with D perhaps matching TRBD1 (5 bases). CDR3 in DNA: TGTGCCAGCGGAGACAGTACGAACACCGGGGAGCTGTTTTTT. As protein: CASGDSTNTGELFF.